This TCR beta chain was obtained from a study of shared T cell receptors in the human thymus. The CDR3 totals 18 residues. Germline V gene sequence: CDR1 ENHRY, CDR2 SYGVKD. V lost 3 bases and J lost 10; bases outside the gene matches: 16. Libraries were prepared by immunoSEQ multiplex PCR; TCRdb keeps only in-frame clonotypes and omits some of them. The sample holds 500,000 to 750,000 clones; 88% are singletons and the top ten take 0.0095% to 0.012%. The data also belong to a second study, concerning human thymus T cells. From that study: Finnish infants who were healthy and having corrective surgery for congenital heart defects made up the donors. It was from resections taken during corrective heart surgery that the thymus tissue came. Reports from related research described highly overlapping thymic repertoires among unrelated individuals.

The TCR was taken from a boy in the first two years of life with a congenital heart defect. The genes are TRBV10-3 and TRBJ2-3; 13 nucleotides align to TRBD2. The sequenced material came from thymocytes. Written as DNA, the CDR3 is TGTGCCATCAGTGACAAAACGGTGGGACTAGCGGGAACCGTATCGCAGTATTTT. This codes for CAISDKTVGLAGTVSQYF.